Reported below is one T cell receptor beta chain. Which antigen it targets is not known. The input lacks base qualities; no much larger clone sits a single base away. TCRbeta CDR3 regions were amplified from genomic DNA using the immunoSEQ Assay, a bias-controlled multiplex PCR. Turning to the authors' computational methods: Nucleated cell counts per sample were estimated from amplification of reference gene primers within the assay. To quantify the absolute abundance of each unique TCRbeta CDR3 rearrangement, sequence reads were collapsed and filtered. For each sample, productive Simpson clonality was calculated as the square root of Simpson's diversity index across productive rearrangements. TCRdb took over this immuneACCESS table, retaining in-frame rearrangements with V and J assigned. Such tables are incomplete; in checked studies, under half of the missing clones stem from an unresolved V gene, and the remainder is unexplained. D and trimming were read from the DNA, whereas the V and J calls and clone size are those reported in that table. In this sample the table shows around 60,000 clones, about 88% of which occur a single time. The ten largest clones take up under 5% of the sample.

This entry belongs to a study of blood T cell repertoires in COVID-19 (dated by TCRdb to 2019 to 2021). Broadly, across the study: Samples covering the acute and convalescent phases of COVID-19 were provided by collaborators in the United States, Italy and Spain. The prospective study material was composed of cDNA or gDNA derived from T cells, B-cell-depleted T cells, or PBMCs. Subjects who had been exposed to COVID-19, were actively infected with it, or had recovered from it provided the deeply sampled blood TCRbeta repertoires that made up the dataset. The repertoires were released in a freely available public database meant as a resource for research on the immune response to SARS-CoV-2. The samples were drawn from the first 160 participants of the ongoing ImmuneRACE study and from over 950 subjects provided by 6 global collaborators. The sample metadata nearly always contained a de-identified subject ID, COVID-19 status, age in years and sex. Where available, HLA class I and class II types were taken from metadata supplied by the sample provider and were not determined by assay-based typing.

Results and caveats for the whole study, not just this receptor: Clinical and demographic metadata were provided uncurated, with the amount varying by source and participant.

Whole blood was collected in K2EDTA tubes by collaborating institutions according to the institutions' own protocols. For TCRbeta analysis, collaborator samples were shipped as frozen whole blood, as isolated PBMCs, or as DNA extracted from either sample type. This clonotype was sampled from an older man with acute or convalescent COVID-19. Sequencing input: peripheral blood.

DNA sequence: TGTGCCAGCGGGACGGGGGGCACTGAAGCTTTCTTT. The encoded protein is CASGTGGTEAFF. The chain links TRBV6-5 with TRBJ1-1; the D segment could be TRBD1, given 5 matching bases. There are 12 amino acids in the CDR3, from cysteine to phenylalanine inclusive. Solely the CDR3 DNA is kept, with 36 bases framed from the first base. V and J lose 8 bases and 4 bases, and a span of 11 bases separates them. Taken from the germline V gene, the CDR1 and CDR2 loops are MNHEY and SVGAGI.